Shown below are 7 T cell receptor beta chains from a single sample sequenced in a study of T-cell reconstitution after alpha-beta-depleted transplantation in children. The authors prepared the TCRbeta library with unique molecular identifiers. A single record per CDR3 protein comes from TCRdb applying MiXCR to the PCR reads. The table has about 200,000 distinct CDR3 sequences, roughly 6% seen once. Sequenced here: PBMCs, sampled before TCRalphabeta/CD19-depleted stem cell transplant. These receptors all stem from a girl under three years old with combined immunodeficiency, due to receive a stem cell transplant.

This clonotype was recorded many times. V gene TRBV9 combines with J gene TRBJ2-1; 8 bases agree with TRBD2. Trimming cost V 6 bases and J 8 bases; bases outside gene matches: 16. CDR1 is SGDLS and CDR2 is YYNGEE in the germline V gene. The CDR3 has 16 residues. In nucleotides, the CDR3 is TGTGCCAGCATCGGAGGACCGGGGGGGCCAGGGTATGAGCAGTTCTTC. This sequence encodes CASIGGPGGPGYEQFF.

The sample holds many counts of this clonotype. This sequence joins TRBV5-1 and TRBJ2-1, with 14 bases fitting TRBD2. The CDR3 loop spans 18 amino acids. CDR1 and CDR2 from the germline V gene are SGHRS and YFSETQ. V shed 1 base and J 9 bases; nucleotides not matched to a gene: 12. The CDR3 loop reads CASSLFQGLAGAEGEQFF. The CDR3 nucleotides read TGCGCCAGCAGCTTGTTCCAGGGACTAGCGGGAGCGGAAGGTGAGCAGTTCTTC.

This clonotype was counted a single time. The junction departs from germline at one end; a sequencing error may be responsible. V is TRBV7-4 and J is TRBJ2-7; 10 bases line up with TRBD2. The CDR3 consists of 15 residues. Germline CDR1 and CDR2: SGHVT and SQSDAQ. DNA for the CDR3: TGTGCCTGCAGCTGCTTAGCGGGGGGTCCCTACGAGCAGTACTTC. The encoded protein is CACSCLAGGPYEQYF.

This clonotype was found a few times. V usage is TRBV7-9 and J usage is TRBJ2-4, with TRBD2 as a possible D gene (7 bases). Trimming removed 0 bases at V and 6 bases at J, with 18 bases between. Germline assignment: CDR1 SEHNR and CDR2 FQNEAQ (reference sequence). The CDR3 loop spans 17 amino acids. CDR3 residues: CASSLARTGGSGNIQYF. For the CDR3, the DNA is TGTGCCAGCAGCTTAGCGCGGACGGGGGGCAGTGGAAACATTCAGTACTTC.

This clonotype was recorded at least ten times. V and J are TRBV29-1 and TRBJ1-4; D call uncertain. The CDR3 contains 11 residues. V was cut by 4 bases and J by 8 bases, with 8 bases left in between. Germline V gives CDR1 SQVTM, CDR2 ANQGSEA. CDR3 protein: CSVAVGEKLFF. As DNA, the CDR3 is TGCAGCGTTGCAGTGGGAGAAAAACTGTTTTTT.

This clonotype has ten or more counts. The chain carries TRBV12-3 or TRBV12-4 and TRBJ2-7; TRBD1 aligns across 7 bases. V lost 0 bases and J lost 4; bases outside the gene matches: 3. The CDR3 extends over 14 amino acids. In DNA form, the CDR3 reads TGTGCCAGCAGTTTAGCTATGACAGGGTACGAGCAGTACTTC. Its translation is CASSLAMTGYEQYF.

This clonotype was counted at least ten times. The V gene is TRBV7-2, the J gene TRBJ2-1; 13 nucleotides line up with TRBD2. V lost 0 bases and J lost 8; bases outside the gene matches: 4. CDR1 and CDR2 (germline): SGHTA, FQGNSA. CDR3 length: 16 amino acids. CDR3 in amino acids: CASSLAGLAGKDEQFF. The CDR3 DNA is TGTGCCAGCAGCTTAGCGGGACTAGCGGGAAAAGATGAGCAGTTCTTC.